This T cell receptor beta chain was captured by sequencing in a study of a mutant IDH1 vaccine in newly diagnosed glioma. Study at large: Patients got radiotherapy, temozolomide, or both beforehand, and most got both.

Sequencing was performed with immunoSEQ multiplex PCR; in TCRdb, only in-frame clones are kept and a portion is missing. This sample has 45,000 to 65,000 clones, with 90% to 95% found just once. Note on this clone: Its antigen is currently unknown.

As to time point: week 11, during vaccination. The content of each vaccine dose was 300 ug of mutant IDH1 20-mer peptide, and topical imiquimod accompanied it. Study-level findings and limits: Immune responses induced by the vaccine were seen in around 93% of patients, spanning multiple MHC alleles.

CDR3 length: 14 amino acids. Germline V gives CDR1 SGHTA, CDR2 FQGTGA. V was trimmed by 3 bases and J by 4 bases, leaving 12 bases between them. This TCR was sampled from a middle-aged man with glioma. The chain couples TRBV7-3 to TRBJ1-1; D perhaps matches TRBD1 (6 bases). Sequences were derived from PBMCs, sampled from a glioma patient whose treatment included an IDH1 peptide vaccine. In DNA, the CDR3 is TGTGCCAGCAGCTTCAGGGGATCAGGCACTGAAGCTTTCTTT. Its protein is CASSFRGSGTEAFF. The variable domain in full, with the rest retrieved from reference TRBV7-3 and TRBJ1-1, is GAGVSQTPSNKVTEKGKYVELRCDPISGHTALYWYRQSLGQGPEFLIYFQGTGAADDSGLPNDRFFAVRPEGSVSTLKIQRTERGDSAVYLCASSFRGSGTEAFFGQGTRLTVV.